The 13 T cell receptor beta chains below come from one sample, sequenced in a study of blood T cell repertoires in COVID-19. TCRdb's copy holds only in-frame clones and misses some; the assay was immunoSEQ multiplex PCR. Of 450,000 to 500,000 clones in the sample, approximately 85% are singletons; the top ten hold 3% to 4%. The source material was peripheral blood. The receptors were gathered from a human donor in a cohort sampled during active COVID-19.

The chain links TRBV9 to TRBJ2-1; 12 bases line up with TRBD1. The CDR3 contains 18 residues. Per the germline V gene, CDR1 is SGDLS and CDR2 is YYNGEE. V lost 4 bases and J lost 4; bases outside the gene matches: 12. The CDR3 loop is CASSFHGTGGRRYNEQFF. CDR3 sequence (DNA): TGTGCCAGCAGCTTCCACGGGACAGGGGGCAGAAGATACAATGAGCAGTTCTTC.

This clone was picked up a small number of times. J is TRBJ1-1 and V is TRBV5-1, with no clear D. Germline V gene lookup returns CDR1 SGHRS and CDR2 YFSETQ. The ends were cut back, 7 bases at V and 4 bases at J, with 17 bases in the middle. The CDR3 is made up of 14 amino acids. CDR3 amino acids: CASGPRKGGTEAFF. The DNA for the CDR3 is TGCGCCAGCGGTCCGCGTAAGGGAGGCACTGAAGCTTTCTTT.

The J gene is TRBJ2-1, the V gene TRBV19, with TRBD2 identical over 11 bases. The CDR3 extends over 15 amino acids. Germline V gives CDR1 LNHDA, CDR2 SQIVND (reference sequence). With 4 bases clipped from V and 3 bases from J, the junction kept 2 bases outside the gene matches. For the CDR3, the DNA is TGTGCCAGTAGTACGACTAGCGGGAACTACAATGAGCAGTTCTTC. This sequence encodes CASSTTSGNYNEQFF.

This sequence joins TRBV28 and TRBJ1-1; possible D gene TRBD1, 5 bases. This CDR3 is 14 amino acids long. From germline, CDR1 is MDHEN and CDR2 SYDVKM. V was cut by 2 bases and J by 5 bases, with 12 bases left in between. CDR3 amino acids: CASSLGRAGTEAFF. CDR3 nucleotides: TGTGCCAGCAGTTTAGGCAGGGCGGGGACTGAAGCTTTCTTT.

This clone was observed a handful of times. This chain uses TRBV5-1 with TRBJ2-3; 10 bases are shared with TRBD2. V lost 0 bases and J lost 10; bases outside the gene matches: 8. The CDR3 has 15 amino acids. Germline V gene data show CDR1 as SGHRS and CDR2 as YFSETQ. The CDR3 DNA is TGCGCCAGCAGCTTGGAGGGTAGCGGGAGGATCGCGCAGTATTTT. It specifies CASSLEGSGRIAQYF.

V usage is TRBV25-1 and J usage is TRBJ2-5; TRBD1 agrees at 10 bases. This CDR3 is built from 13 residues. J was trimmed by 6 bases and V by 4 bases; bases with no gene match: 2. The germline V gene has CDR1 MGHDK and CDR2 SYGVNS. DNA for the CDR3: TGTGCCAGCAGTGTCGACAGGGGGCAGACCCAGTACTTC. The encoded protein is CASSVDRGQTQYF. The full variable domain, its missing parts supplied by reference TRBV25-1 and TRBJ2-5, is EADIYQTPRYLVIGTGKKITLECSQTMGHDKMYWYQQDPGMELHLIHYSYGVNSTEKGDLSSESTVSRIRTEHFPLTLESARPSHTSQYLCASSVDRGQTQYFGPGTRLLVL.

The V gene is TRBV11-3, the J gene TRBJ2-5; D remains unclear. V shed 3 bases and J shed 4 bases, with 9 bases lying between them. Germline CDR1 is SGHNT and CDR2 is YENEEA. CDR3 length: 13 amino acids. As DNA, the CDR3 is TGTGCCAGCAGCTTCCGCGGTGGAGAGACCCAGTACTTC. Amino acids: CASSFRGGETQYF.

The chain couples TRBV3-1 (or the pseudogene TRBV3-2) to TRBJ1-6; unclear D gene. Trimming cost V 3 bases and J 8 bases, with 5 bases left between them. CDR1 LGHDT and CDR2 YNNKEL come from the germline V gene (reference sequence). The CDR3 has 12 residues. CDR3 DNA: TGTGCCAGCAGCCAGGGCGATTCACCCCTCCACTTT. Its translation: CASSQGDSPLHF.

The chain uses TRBV6-5 and TRBJ1-2, with 9 bases lining up with TRBD1. CDR1 and CDR2 (germline): MNHEY, SVGAGI. J was trimmed by 6 bases and V by 5 bases; bases with no gene match: 7. This CDR3 spans 14 amino acids. This chain's CDR3 is CASSRGQGVHGYTF. The CDR3 nucleotides are TGTGCCAGCAGTCGGGGACAGGGCGTTCATGGCTACACCTTC.

V gene TRBV7-2 combines with J gene TRBJ1-5; 11 bases align to TRBD1. The CDR3 runs to 14 residues. J lost 7 bases, V lost 5 bases, and 4 bases had no gene match. The germline gives CDR1 SGHTA, CDR2 FQGNSA. CDR3 nucleotides: TGTGCCAGCAGCACGGGACAGGGGGGACAGCCCCAGCATTTT. Its translation is CASSTGQGGQPQHF.

CDR3 in amino acids: CASSQWGRAKPPEEQYF. Here the CDR3 DNA reads TGCGCCAGCAGTCAATGGGGCAGGGCGAAACCCCCTGAAGAGCAGTACTTC. The chain recombines TRBV23-1 with TRBJ2-7, with D possibly being TRBD1 (5 bases). TRBV23-1 is treated as an ORF (open reading frame) with a function not yet certain. The V gene lost 1 base and the J gene lost 7 bases, with 23 bases spanning the gap. This CDR3 region has 17 residues.

The table lists this clone with a few counts. V and J are TRBV2 and TRBJ2-7; D is ambiguous. The CDR3 length is 13 residues. The V gene's germline CDR1 is SNHLY and CDR2 FYNNEI. Between the trimmed V and J ends, which lost 3 bases and 5 bases, there was a span of 11 bases. The CDR3 DNA reads as TGTGCCAGCAGTGACGGTCACGAACACGAGCAGTACTTC. Encoded protein: CASSDGHEHEQYF. The full variable domain, its missing parts supplied by reference TRBV2 and TRBJ2-7, is EPEVTQTPSHQVTQMGQEVILRCVPISNHLYFYWYRQILGQKVEFLVSFYNNEISEKSEIFDDQFSVERPDGSNFTLKIRSTKLEDSAMYFCASSDGHEHEQYFGPGTRLTVT.

The chain is built from TRBV7-2 and TRBJ2-1; 11 nucleotides line up with TRBD2. The J segment lost 6 bases and the V segment lost 5 bases, leaving 9 bases of the junction unmatched. The CDR3 length is 16 residues. CDR1 is SGHTA and CDR2 is FQGNSA in the germline V gene. In DNA form, the CDR3 reads TGTGCCAGCAGCCCGGCAGGACTAGCGGGTGCCAATGAGCAGTTCTTC. Its translation is CASSPAGLAGANEQFF.